Listed here is a single TCR beta chain. Each CDR3 protein gets one entry in TCRdb, which reprocessed the 5' RACE reads and gives no DNA. This listing includes some 460,000 distinct CDR3 sequences. The sample belongs to a study of T cells expressing NK-cell markers. Germline CDR1 is SGHTA and CDR2 is FQGTGA. The CDR3 sequence is 14 residues long. The TCR was taken from a woman aged 50 to 65 in good health. The chain uses TRBV7-3 and TRBJ2-3. Sequencing used blood T cells: a sorted CD56 or NKG2C T cell subset, CD4+ or CD8+ T cells, or bulk PBMC T cells (not recorded which). CDR3 amino acids: CASSLLRRTDTQYF.